This T cell receptor (beta chain) was captured by sequencing in a study of breast tumors, draining lymph nodes, adjacent tissues. The lymph nodes were axillary draining lymph nodes from breast cancer patients. Study results and caveats: The lymph node origin of tumor T cells was framed as consistent with a hypothesis, not demonstrated. Luminal-like breast cancer showed significantly greater tumor-nontumor repertoire similarity than basal-like breast cancer did. Data fit most tumor T cells coming from lymph node, expanding in tumor.

This clonotype has at least ten counts. The target antigen is unknown. From the multiplex PCR reads, TCRdb called clonotypes with MiXCR, one entry per CDR3 protein. The sample holds about 230,000 distinct CDR3 sequences; approximately 30% are singletons and the top ten take over 1.1%. CDR3 size: 14 residues. Germline loops: CDR1 DFQATT, CDR2 SNEGSKA (reference sequence). V lost 5 bases to trimming and J lost 1 base, with 14 bases between them. V is TRBV20-1 and J is TRBJ2-5; D possibly uses TRBD1 or TRBD2 (5 bases each). Material for sequencing was axillary lymph node tissue. This receptor was taken from a female donor with breast cancer. Some clones in this sample may be carry-over from other donors' samples. Written as DNA, the CDR3 is TGCAGTGCTGCTCTGACGGGACCCCAAGAGACCCAGTACTTC. Protein: CSAALTGPQETQYF.